These 9 T cell receptor beta chains originate from one sample sequenced in a study of T cell responses to AZD1222 COVID-19 vaccine. The protocol was immunoSEQ multiplex PCR, while the TCRdb copy is restricted to in-frame clones and leaves out a portion. The sample has over 90,000 clones, roughly 90% seen once. This material consisted of peripheral blood, taken 28 days after the second AZD1222 dose. The receptor set was obtained from an adult who received the AZD1222 COVID-19 vaccine.

V gene TRBV29-1 combines with J gene TRBJ2-1; tentative D call: TRBD1 (6 bases). The CDR3 is 13 residues long. The germline V gene has CDR1 SQVTM and CDR2 ANQGSEA. Trimming shortened V by 4 bases and J by 6 bases, and 13 bases separated the two germline ends. The CDR3 here is CSVGGHGVNEQFF. CDR3 sequence (DNA): TGCAGCGTTGGGGGGCACGGGGTCAATGAGCAGTTCTTC.

V is TRBV5-1 and J is TRBJ2-3; no reliable D call. With 7 bases removed from V and 4 bases from J, the gap between germline ends came to 13 bases. The CDR3 spans 13 residues. CDR1 and CDR2 from the germline V gene are SGHRS and YFSETQ. CDR3 coding DNA: TGCGCCAGCGGGGTCAGGTACCCAGATACGCAGTATTTT. This gives the protein CASGVRYPDTQYF. The entire variable domain, with the rest obtained from reference TRBV5-1 and TRBJ2-3, is as follows: KAGVTQTPRYLIKTRGQQVTLSCSPISGHRSVSWYQQTPGQGLQFLFEYFSETQRNKGNFPGRFSGRQFSNSRSEMNVSTLELGDSALYLCASGVRYPDTQYFGPGTRLTVL.

This clone was seen a handful of times. The V and J genes are TRBV4-2 and TRBJ1-5, with TRBD1 as a possible D gene (5 bases). The CDR3 is 15 amino acids. Trimming shortened V by 1 base and J by 3 bases, and 10 bases separated the two germline ends. From germline, CDR1 is LGHNA and CDR2 YNFKEQ. CDR3 DNA: TGTGCCAGCAGCCAAGTCCAGGGCCCCAATCAGCCCCAGCATTTT. As protein: CASSQVQGPNQPQHF.

The chain couples TRBV20-1 to TRBJ2-1; D is undetermined. The V end was cut by 8 bases, the J end by 6 bases, with 11 bases between. The CDR3 is 11 residues long. Per germline, CDR1 DFQATT and CDR2 SNEGSKA (reference sequence). CDR3 in DNA: TGCAGTACCGGTGGAATCAATGAGCAGTTCTTC. Residues: CSTGGINEQFF.

V and J are TRBV6-4 and TRBJ2-3; 7 bases are shared with TRBD1. CDR3 length equals 14 residues. Germline V gene data show CDR1 as MRHNA and CDR2 as SNTAGT. V dropped 2 bases and J dropped 2; count of bases not matched to a gene: 1. This CDR3 reads CASSDGQATDTQYF. In DNA, the CDR3 is TGTGCCAGCAGTGACGGACAGGCCACAGATACGCAGTATTTT.

This chain links TRBV6-1 with TRBJ2-7, with D unresolved. Looked up from germline, CDR1 is MNHNS and CDR2 is SASEGT. Trimming cost V 3 bases and J 0 bases, with 0 bases left between them. The length of the CDR3 is 11 residues. The CDR3 DNA reads as TGTGCCAGCAGTGACTCCTACGAGCAGTACTTC. Protein sequence: CASSDSYEQYF.

There are a few counts of this clone. The rearrangement joins TRBV9 to TRBJ2-7; D unclear. Germline V lookup: CDR1 SGDLS, CDR2 YYNGEE. The CDR3 is 14 amino acids. Between the trimmed V and J ends, which lost 4 bases and 2 bases, there was a span of 13 bases. This CDR3 reads CASSTRDTPYEQYF. DNA of the CDR3: TGTGCCAGCAGCACCCGAGACACACCCTACGAGCAGTACTTC.

This chain joins TRBV2 and TRBJ2-7, with 9 bases that match TRBD2. The V segment lost 2 bases and the J segment 5 bases; nucleotides outside the gene matches: 10. Germline CDR1 and CDR2: SNHLY and FYNNEI. This CDR3 has 16 residues. The CDR3 here is CASSEISLAGIDEQYF. In nucleotides, the CDR3 is TGTGCCAGCAGTGAAATATCACTAGCGGGTATCGACGAGCAGTACTTC.

This clone ranks as medium-sized. The genes are TRBV27 and TRBJ2-1, with D possibly being TRBD2 (6 bases). This CDR3 has 13 residues. The V end lost 4 bases, the J end lost 8 bases, and 12 bases lay between the germline ends. Germline lookup yields CDR1 MNHEY and CDR2 SMNVEV (reference sequence). The CDR3 loop reads CASSWQRAYEQFF. In DNA, the CDR3 is TGTGCCAGCAGTTGGCAGCGGGCCTATGAGCAGTTCTTC.